In its sample, the clone carrying this TCR beta chain was seen once. Its antigen remains unidentified. The sequenced cases were selected for having the highest brain T cell transcript signatures. At least one anti-epileptic drug was given before surgery. This entry belongs to a study of brain T cells in children with intractable seizures. Overall study findings and caveats: Only CDR3 sequence similarity suggested viral specificity, without known HCMV serostatus. Pre- and post-surgery blood differed in depth, so pre-surgery absences may be undersampling.

Germline CDR1 MGHRA, CDR2 YSYEKL. Trimming left V 0 bases short and J 1 base short, with 25 bases between. The CDR3 has 20 residues. TCRdb's copy holds only in-frame clones and misses some; the assay was immunoSEQ multiplex PCR. Of roughly 80,000 clones listed, approximately 89% are singletons. Sequencing used peripheral blood, obtained at surgery. The receptor was isolated from a girl aged 2 to 10 with Rasmussen encephalitis and intractable seizures. The chain uses TRBV4-1 and TRBJ2-7, with TRBD1 as a possible D gene (6 bases). Here the CDR3 DNA reads TGCGCCAGCAGCCAAGACCTAAGGACAGACCAGCCCAGAGGGTCCTACGAGCAGTACTTC. Protein sequence: CASSQDLRTDQPRGSYEQYF.